These 5 T cell receptor beta chains were all obtained from the same sample, sequenced in a study of T cells in women clearing cervical HPV infection. Method: immunoSEQ multiplex PCR; TCRdb's copy keeps in-frame clones and lacks some. The sample spans nearly 35,000 clones; the ten largest clones claim 1.5% to 2%. Specimen: blood buffy coat. The receptors derive from a woman aged 18 to 75 with a cervical HPV16 infection that either progressed to CIN3+ or cleared (not recorded which).

Details on this clone: The read ends 3 residues before the CDR3 terminus; that terminus is restored from the germline J gene. The rearrangement links TRBV20-1 to TRBJ1-5, with D uncertain. Trimming removed 3 bases from V and 9 bases from J, with 24 bases in between. CDR3 length: 16 amino acids. Germline V gives CDR1 DFQATT, CDR2 SNEGSKA (reference sequence). The CDR3 DNA, read in part, is TGCAGTGCTAGTCGGACTAGCGGGGAGGGCAGGTCGCCC. It specifies CSASRTSGEGRSP. In full, the CDR3 reads CSASRTSGEGRSPQHF.

The sequenced part of the CDR3 DNA is TGCAGTGTAATTTCAAGACGGACAGGGGACTACGAG. Translation: CSVISRRTGDYE. The CDR3, in full, reads CSVISRRTGDYEQYF. The V and J genes are TRBV20-1 and TRBJ2-7; 9 bases agree with TRBD1. Read data end 3 residues before the CDR3 end; the end is taken from the germline J gene. CDR1 DFQATT and CDR2 SNEGSKA come from the germline V gene (reference sequence). The CDR3 is made up of 15 amino acids. After removal of 7 bases from V and 3 bases from J, the junction contained 13 bases not matched to a gene.

About this clone itself: The CDR3 extends 3 residues past the end of the read, so its final part is completed from the germline J gene. The rearrangement links TRBV5-8 to TRBJ1-1, with TRBD1 as a possible D gene (6 bases). Trimming took off 5 bases at V and 0 bases at J, with 8 bases between the two ends. CDR1 and CDR2 (germline): SGHTS, YDEGEE. The CDR3 is made up of 13 amino acids. This CDR3 is CASRQGVNTEAFF. CDR3 bases read: TGTGCCAGCAGACAGGGAGTGAACACTGAA.

The sequenced CDR3 bases are TGTGCCAGCAGCGTTGAGGGACAGGTGAACTCCTACGAG. This encodes CASSVEGQVNSYE. The full CDR3 reads CASSVEGQVNSYEQYF. The J gene is TRBJ2-7, the V gene TRBV5-4; TRBD1 agrees at 8 bases. From the germline J gene comes the end of the CDR3, since the read stops 3 residues before it. The V gene end was trimmed by 4 bases and the J gene end by 0 bases; junction bases not matched to a gene: 9. CDR3 length: 16 residues. Per germline, CDR1 SGHNT and CDR2 YYREEE (reference sequence). Complete variable domain (other parts from reference TRBV5-4 and TRBJ2-7): ETGVTQSPTHLIKTRGQQVTLRCSSQSGHNTVSWYQQALGQGPQFIFQYYREEENGRGNFPPRFSGLQFPNYSSELNVNALELDDSALYLCASSVEGQVNSYEQYFGPGTRLTVT.

On this clone itself: The junction does not match germline at one end; this may be a read error. The read halts 3 residues ahead of the CDR3 end, with the missing end drawn from the germline J gene. The sample carries other DNA sequences with the same CDR3. The chain couples TRBV7-9 to TRBJ1-3; D gene ambiguous. The CDR3 runs 14 residues. Germline V CDR1 and CDR2: SEHNR, FQNEAQ (reference sequence). Incomplete CDR3 DNA: TGTGCCAGCAGCTTAGAAGGGTTTGGAAACACG. Translated, it gives CASSLEGFGNT. The full CDR3 is CASSLEGFGNTIYF.